This TCR beta chain was identified in a study of breast tumors, draining lymph nodes, adjacent tissues. Per germline, CDR1 MNHNY and CDR2 SVGAGI (reference sequence). Trimming at V came to 2 bases and at J to 6 bases, leaving 5 bases not matched to a gene. This CDR3 comprises 17 residues. TCRdb itself ran the multiplex PCR reads through MiXCR, one entry per CDR3 protein. The table has about 31,000 distinct CDR3 sequences, about 60% seen once. Sequenced: breast tumor tissue. The receptor was isolated from a female donor with breast cancer. Some clones in this sample may be carry-over from other donors' samples. The rearrangement links TRBV6-6 to TRBJ1-6; 12 bases match TRBD1. CDR3 DNA: TGTGCCAGCAGTTACGGGACAGGGGGCGTCGGTAATTCACCCCTCCACTTT. It specifies CASSYGTGGVGNSPLHF.